One sample yielded the 10 T cell receptor beta chains listed below, sequenced in a study of CD8 T cells in Susac syndrome. Random-hexamer reverse transcription was applied to roughly 0.5 to 1 ug RNA. TCRdb itself ran the immunoSEQ multiplex PCR reads through MiXCR, one entry per CDR3 protein. Among more than 95,000 distinct CDR3 sequences, around 95% were seen once, and the ten largest hold about 0.19%. The specimen sequenced was CD8+ T cells from PBMCs. These TCRs come from a human donor with Susac syndrome.

The rearrangement links TRBV11-2 to TRBJ1-1; D remains unclear. In germline, CDR1 is SGHAT, CDR2 FQNNGV. V gave up 1 base and J gave up 2 bases, with 14 bases separating them. The CDR3 is 16 amino acids. The CDR3 is CASSLAPGLVNTEAFF. The DNA of the CDR3 is TGTGCCAGCAGCTTAGCTCCCGGCTTGGTAAACACTGAAGCTTTCTTT.

The chain joins TRBV12-3 or TRBV12-4 to TRBJ2-7; D gene uncertain. V dropped 5 bases and J dropped 4 bases, with 9 bases sitting between them. This CDR3 comprises 12 residues. CDR3 sequence (DNA): TGTGCCAGCAGTATCATGGCTTACGAGCAGTACTTC. It yields the protein CASSIMAYEQYF.

This rearrangement joins TRBV20-1 to TRBJ1-6, with D hard to call. V was pared by 5 bases and J by 14 bases, with 25 bases between. CDR3 length equals 15 residues. CDR1 and CDR2 from the germline V gene are DFQATT and SNEGSKA (reference sequence). CDR3 DNA: TGCAGTGCTTTCCTCGCTCGGTCTCCAGTCCCAGCCCTCCACTTT. This sequence encodes CSAFLARSPVPALHF.

The rearrangement uses TRBV28 and TRBJ2-7, with D hard to call. This CDR3 is built from 16 residues. Per germline, CDR1 MDHEN and CDR2 SYDVKM. V lost 2 bases to trimming and J lost 3 bases, with 17 bases between them. CDR3 coding DNA: TGTGCCAGCAGTTTACGTCCGAGATCCGATGACTACGAGCAGTACTTC. Its protein is CASSLRPRSDDYEQYF.

This clonotype was detected once. The chain recombines TRBV28 with TRBJ2-3, with D unclear. V was cut by 7 bases and J by 0 bases, with 2 bases left in between. Germline V gene sequence: CDR1 MDHEN, CDR2 SYDVKM. The CDR3 has 11 amino acids. Here the CDR3 DNA reads TGTGCCAGCATCAGCACAGATACGCAGTATTTT. Protein: CASISTDTQYF. Looking up the rest from reference TRBV28 and TRBJ2-3 gives the full variable domain: DVKVTQSSRYLVKRTGEKVFLECVQDMDHENMFWYRQDPGLGLRLIYFSYDVKMKEKGDIPEGYSVSREKKERFSLILESASTNQTSMYLCASISTDTQYFGPGTRLTVL.

Note on this clonotype: One junction end disagrees with the germline gene, perhaps due to a read error. CDR3 sequence reads: CASSLGLASTDTQYF. CDR3 in DNA: TGTGCTAGCAGCTTAGGGCTAGCCAGCACAGATACGCAGTATTTT. The chain carries TRBV7-7 and TRBJ2-3; a weak D match, TRBD2 (5 bases). CDR3 size: 15 residues. Germline CDR1 and CDR2: SSHAT and FNYEAQ (reference sequence). Using reference TRBV7-7 and TRBJ2-3 for the parts outside the CDR3, the full variable domain is GAGVSQSPRYKVTKRGQDVTLRCDPISSHATLYWYQQALGQGPEFLTYFNYEAQPDKSGLPSDRFSAERPEGSISTLTIQRTEQRDSAMYRCASSLGLASTDTQYFGPGTRLTVL.

This chain joins TRBV20-1 and TRBJ2-7; 7 bases line up with TRBD1. The CDR3 consists of 13 residues. CDR1 and CDR2 from the germline V gene are DFQATT and SNEGSKA (reference sequence). After removal of 0 bases from V and 3 bases from J, the junction contained 2 bases not matched to a gene. In DNA, the CDR3 is TGCAGTGCTAGAGAGGACAGGTTCTACGAGCAGTACTTC. Translating it yields CSAREDRFYEQYF.

The J gene is TRBJ2-5, the V gene TRBV9, with TRBD2 matching 12 bases. Germline V gene data show CDR1 as SGDLS and CDR2 as YYNGEE. CDR3 length: 17 amino acids. The ends lost 2 bases at V and 4 bases at J; junction bases unmatched: 9. CDR3 amino acids: CASSVGLASGGVETQYF. The CDR3 nucleotides read TGTGCCAGCAGCGTGGGGCTGGCTAGCGGGGGGGTAGAGACCCAGTACTTC.

V and J are TRBV7-2 and TRBJ2-3; D unresolved. Germline CDR1 SGHTA, CDR2 FQGNSA. V gave up 1 base and J gave up 1 base, with 9 bases separating them. The CDR3 is 15 residues long. CDR3 sequence: CASSLVFGGTDTQYF. The DNA of the CDR3 is TGTGCCAGCAGCTTAGTTTTTGGGGGCACAGATACGCAGTATTTT.

This chain links TRBV7-4 with TRBJ2-3; 10 bases align to TRBD1. The CDR3 totals 17 residues. The germline V gene has CDR1 SGHVT and CDR2 SQSDAQ. V was pared by 7 bases and J by 4 bases, with 14 bases of the junction left unmatched. DNA for the CDR3: TGTGCCAGCACCGTCTACACCGGGGGACAGGGGTCAGATACGCAGTATTTT. Its protein product is CASTVYTGGQGSDTQYF.